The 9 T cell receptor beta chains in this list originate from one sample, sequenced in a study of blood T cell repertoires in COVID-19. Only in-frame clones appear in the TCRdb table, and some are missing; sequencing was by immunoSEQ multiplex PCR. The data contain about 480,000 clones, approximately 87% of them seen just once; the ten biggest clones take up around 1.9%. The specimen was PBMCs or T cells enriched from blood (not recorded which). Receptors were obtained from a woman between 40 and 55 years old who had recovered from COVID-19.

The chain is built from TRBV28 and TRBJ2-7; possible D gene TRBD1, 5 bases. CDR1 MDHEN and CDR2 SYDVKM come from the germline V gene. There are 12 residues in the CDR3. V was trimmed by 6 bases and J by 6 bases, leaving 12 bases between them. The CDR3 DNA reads TGTGCCAGCAGCAGGGAACCCTCCGAGCAGTACTTC. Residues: CASSREPSEQYF.

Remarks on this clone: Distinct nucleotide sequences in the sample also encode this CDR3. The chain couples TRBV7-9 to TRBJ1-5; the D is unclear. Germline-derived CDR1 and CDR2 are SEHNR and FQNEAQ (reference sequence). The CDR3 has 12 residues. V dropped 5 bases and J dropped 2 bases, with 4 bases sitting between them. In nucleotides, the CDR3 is TGTGCCAGCAGCCATGGCAATCAGCCCCAGCATTTT. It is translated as CASSHGNQPQHF.

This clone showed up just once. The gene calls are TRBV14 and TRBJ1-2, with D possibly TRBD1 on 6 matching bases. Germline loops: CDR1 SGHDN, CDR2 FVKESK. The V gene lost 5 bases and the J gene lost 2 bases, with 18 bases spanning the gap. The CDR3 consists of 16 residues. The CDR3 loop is CASSDMKGVENYGYTF. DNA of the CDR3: TGTGCCAGCAGCGACATGAAGGGGGTGGAAAACTATGGCTACACCTTC.

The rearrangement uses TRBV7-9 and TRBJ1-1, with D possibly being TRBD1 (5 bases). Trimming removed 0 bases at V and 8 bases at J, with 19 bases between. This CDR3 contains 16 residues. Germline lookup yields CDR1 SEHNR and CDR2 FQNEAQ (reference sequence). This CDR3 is CASSLAGRGGSGEAFF. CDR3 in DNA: TGTGCCAGCAGCTTAGCTGGAAGGGGAGGTTCTGGAGAAGCTTTCTTT.

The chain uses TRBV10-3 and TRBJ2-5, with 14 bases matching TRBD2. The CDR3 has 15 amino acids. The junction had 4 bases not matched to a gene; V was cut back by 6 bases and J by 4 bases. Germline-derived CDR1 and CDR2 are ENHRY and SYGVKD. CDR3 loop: CAISQGLAGVETQYF. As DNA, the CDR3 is TGTGCCATCAGCCAGGGACTAGCGGGAGTAGAGACCCAGTACTTC.

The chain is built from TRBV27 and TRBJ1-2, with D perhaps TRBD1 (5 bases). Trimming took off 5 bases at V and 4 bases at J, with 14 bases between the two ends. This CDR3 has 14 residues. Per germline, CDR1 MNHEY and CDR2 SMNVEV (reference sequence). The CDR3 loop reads CASSPQGFAYGYTF. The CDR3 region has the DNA TGTGCCAGCAGTCCCCAGGGTTTCGCCTATGGCTACACCTTC.

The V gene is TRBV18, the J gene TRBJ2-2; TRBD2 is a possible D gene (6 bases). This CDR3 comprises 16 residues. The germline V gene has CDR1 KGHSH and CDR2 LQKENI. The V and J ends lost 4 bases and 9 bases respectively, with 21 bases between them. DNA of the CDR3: TGTGCCAGCTCACGTCCCCCCGCTAGTAGCGGCAGGGAGCTGTTTTTT. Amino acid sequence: CASSRPPASSGRELFF.

The CDR3 reads CASTLGTGGFQPQHF. DNA of the CDR3: TGTGCCAGCACCTTGGGGACAGGGGGTTTTCAGCCCCAGCATTTT. This chain links TRBV2 with TRBJ1-5; 11 bases are a match to TRBD1. The CDR3 is 15 residues long. Germline CDR1 and CDR2: SNHLY and FYNNEI. The ends lost 7 bases at V and 6 bases at J; junction bases unmatched: 8. The full variable domain, in which reference TRBV2 and TRBJ1-5 provide the parts outside the CDR3, is EPEVTQTPSHQVTQMGQEVILRCVPISNHLYFYWYRQILGQKVEFLVSFYNNEISEKSEIFDDQFSVERPDGSNFTLKIRSTKLEDSAMYFCASTLGTGGFQPQHFGDGTRLSIL.

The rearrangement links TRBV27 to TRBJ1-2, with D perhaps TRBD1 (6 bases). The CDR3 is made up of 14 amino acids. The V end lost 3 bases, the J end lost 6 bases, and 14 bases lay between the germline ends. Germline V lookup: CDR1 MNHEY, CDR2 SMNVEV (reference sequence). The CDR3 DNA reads TGTGCCAGCAGTTTTGGGGGCTCCGGGGATGGCTACACCTTC. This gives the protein CASSFGGSGDGYTF.